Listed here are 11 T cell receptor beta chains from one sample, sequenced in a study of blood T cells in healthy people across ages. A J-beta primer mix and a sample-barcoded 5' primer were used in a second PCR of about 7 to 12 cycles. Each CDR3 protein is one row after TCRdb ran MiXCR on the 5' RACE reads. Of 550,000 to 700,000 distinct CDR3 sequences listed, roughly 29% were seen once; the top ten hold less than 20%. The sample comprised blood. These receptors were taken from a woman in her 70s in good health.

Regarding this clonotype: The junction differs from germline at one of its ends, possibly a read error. This CDR3 reads CAGSSTWTGNTEAFF. CDR3 nucleotide sequence: TGTGCCGGCAGCTCCACTTGGACGGGGAACACTGAAGCTTTCTTT. This chain connects TRBV7-8 to TRBJ1-1; D gene uncertain. The CDR3 covers 15 residues. Germline V gene data show CDR1 as SGHVS and CDR2 as FQNEAQ.

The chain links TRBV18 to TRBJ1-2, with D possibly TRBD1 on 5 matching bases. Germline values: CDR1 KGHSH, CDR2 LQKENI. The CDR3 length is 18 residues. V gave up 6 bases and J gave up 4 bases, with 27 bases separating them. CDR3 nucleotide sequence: TGTGCCAGCTCCCCTGAAATGGGCAGGGTAAATGTTGGCTATGGCTACACCTTC. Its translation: CASSPEMGRVNVGYGYTF.

The CDR3 DNA reads TGTGCCAGCAGCATAGCCGGGACAGGGCACCAAGAGACCCAGTACTTC. This gives the protein CASSIAGTGHQETQYF. The V call is TRBV5-6, the J call TRBJ2-5, with TRBD1 matching over 9 bases. Germline assignment: CDR1 SGHDT and CDR2 YYEEEE. The CDR3 spans 16 residues. Unmatched junction bases numbered 7, after V lost 4 bases and J lost 0 bases.

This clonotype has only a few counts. CDR3 sequence: CASSDSNTQYF. Written as DNA, the CDR3 is TGTGCCAGCAGTGACTCTAATACGCAGTATTTT. The chain carries TRBV2 and TRBJ2-3; D is unresolved. The V end lost 3 bases, the J end lost 7 bases, and 5 bases lay between the germline ends. The CDR3 runs to 11 residues. In germline, CDR1 is SNHLY, CDR2 FYNNEI.

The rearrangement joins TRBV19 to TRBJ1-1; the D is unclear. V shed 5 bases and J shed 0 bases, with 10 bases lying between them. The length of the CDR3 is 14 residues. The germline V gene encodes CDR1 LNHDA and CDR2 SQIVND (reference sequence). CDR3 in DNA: TGTGCCAGTAGTCCTCTTGGTATGAACACTGAAGCTTTCTTT. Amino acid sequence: CASSPLGMNTEAFF.

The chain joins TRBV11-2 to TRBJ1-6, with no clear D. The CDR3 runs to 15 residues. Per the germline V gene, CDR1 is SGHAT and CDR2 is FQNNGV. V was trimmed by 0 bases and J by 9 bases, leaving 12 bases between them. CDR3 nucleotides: TGTGCCAGCAGCTTAGAATCCGGGGAAACTTCACCCCTCCACTTT. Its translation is CASSLESGETSPLHF.

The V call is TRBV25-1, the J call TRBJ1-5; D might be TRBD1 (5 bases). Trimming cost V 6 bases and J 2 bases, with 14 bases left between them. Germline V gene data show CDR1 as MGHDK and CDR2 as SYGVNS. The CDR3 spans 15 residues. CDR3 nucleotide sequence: TGTGCCAGCAGACCGGAGGGGAATGGCAATCAGCCCCAGCATTTT. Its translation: CASRPEGNGNQPQHF.

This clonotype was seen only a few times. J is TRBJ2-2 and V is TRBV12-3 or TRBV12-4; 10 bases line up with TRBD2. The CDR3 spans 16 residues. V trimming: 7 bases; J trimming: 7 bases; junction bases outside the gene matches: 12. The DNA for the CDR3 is TGTGCCAGCACAACAAGGGGCCTAGCGGGGGTCGGGGAGCTGTTTTTT. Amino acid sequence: CASTTRGLAGVGELFF.

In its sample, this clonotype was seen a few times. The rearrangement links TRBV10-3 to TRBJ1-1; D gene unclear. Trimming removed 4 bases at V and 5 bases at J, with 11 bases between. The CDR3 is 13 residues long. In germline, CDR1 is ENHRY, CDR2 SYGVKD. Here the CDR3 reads CAISVGGRTEAFF. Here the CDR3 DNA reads TGTGCCATCAGTGTCGGAGGCAGGACTGAAGCTTTCTTT.

CDR3 bases: TGTGCCATCCAACGAGGACAGGGGGAATTCAACAATGAGCAGTTCTTC. Protein product: CAIQRGQGEFNNEQFF. The chain joins TRBV10-3 to TRBJ2-1; 10 bases line up with TRBD1. Trimming at V came to 8 bases and at J to 5 bases, leaving 12 bases not matched to a gene. The CDR3 sequence is 16 residues long. CDR1 is ENHRY and CDR2 is SYGVKD in the germline V gene.

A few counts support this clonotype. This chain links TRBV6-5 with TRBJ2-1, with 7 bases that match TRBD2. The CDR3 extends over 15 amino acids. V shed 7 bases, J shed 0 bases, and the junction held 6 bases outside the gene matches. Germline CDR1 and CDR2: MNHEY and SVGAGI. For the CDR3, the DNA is TGTGCCAGCATACCGGGGGGAAGCTCCTACAATGAGCAGTTCTTC. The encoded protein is CASIPGGSSYNEQFF.